This TCR beta chain was sequenced for a study of regulatory T cells in long-lasting Graves disease. Deletions cut 0 bases from V and 7 bases from J, with 17 bases between. Germline loops: CDR1 SGHRS, CDR2 YFSETQ. The CDR3 covers 15 residues. This clonotype has at least ten counts. The authors built TCR beta libraries using iRepertoire HTBI primers and Arm-PCR of CDR3 regions. TCRdb ran MiXCR on the multiplex PCR reads and lists one entry per CDR3 protein. The sample comprises around 250,000 distinct CDR3 sequences, roughly 18% of which are singletons, and less than 15% rests with the top ten. Stated time point: newly diagnosed GD, antithyroid drugs for less than 3 months. PBMC RNA was the source of the TCR library. An endocrinology department in Xi'an, China, recruited the patients. The sample was also reused in another study, on T cells in Graves' hyperthyroidism and ophthalmopathy. From that study: In simple terms, a model built on 13 V-J features told ophthalmopathy apart from stable hyperthyroidism.

The specimen comprised peripheral blood mononuclear cells (PBMCs), sampled at new diagnosis, from a patient treated with antithyroid drugs. This chain uses TRBV5-1 with TRBJ2-7; possible D gene TRBD1, 6 bases. The sequence was obtained from a woman in her 30s with Graves disease. CDR3 in amino acids: CASSLEGVPSWEQYF. In nucleotides, the CDR3 is TGCGCCAGCAGCTTGGAGGGGGTCCCATCATGGGAGCAGTACTTC. The full variable domain, with the rest looked up from reference TRBV5-1 and TRBJ2-7, is KAGVTQTPRYLIKTRGQQVTLSCSPISGHRSVSWYQQTPGQGLQFLFEYFSETQRNKGNFPGRFSGRQFSNSRSEMNVSTLELGDSALYLCASSLEGVPSWEQYFGPGTRLTVT.